This T cell receptor beta chain is drawn from a study of neurological immune-mediated disorders. Study-wide results and limits: The multiple sclerosis repertoire cluster lacked an association with any feature, whether clinical or MRI.

V gave up 1 base and J gave up 8 bases, with 15 bases separating them. CDR3 length: 15 residues. Germline values: CDR1 SGHTA, CDR2 FQGNSA. This clonotype was detected ten times or more. Its matching antigen is unknown. TCRdb redid the calling of the 5' RACE reads with MiXCR, one entry per CDR3 protein. This sample has about 70,000 distinct CDR3 sequences, with roughly 4.8% found just once. This chain uses TRBV7-2 with TRBJ2-4; the D is unclear. The sample consisted of PBMCs. The TCR sequence derives from a woman in her sixties or seventies with multiple sclerosis. CDR3: CASSLESKTLHIQYF. The CDR3 coding sequence is TGTGCCAGCAGCTTAGAATCCAAGACTCTGCACATTCAGTACTTC.